The clone carrying this T cell receptor (beta chain) has only a few counts. Its antigen is not known. The data derive from a study of beta chain features in type 1 diabetes. Study summary: Patient and healthy donor groups were alike in age, gender and cell yields. Broader study findings: Relative to healthy donors, patients appeared to have naive, central memory and Treg TCRB repertoires that were more similar.

Reverse transcription of all isolated RNA meant that expressed TCRB transcripts were sequenced. Sequencing was performed with immunoSEQ multiplex PCR; in TCRdb, only in-frame clones are kept and a portion is missing. Of 200,000 to 250,000 clones listed, 68% are singletons. The length of the CDR3 is 15 residues. The trim removed 3 bases at V and 2 bases at J, leaving 4 bases unmatched. The germline V gene encodes CDR1 MGHDK and CDR2 SYGVNS. Sorted populations all exceeded 95% purity. The specimen sequenced was naive CD4+ T cells from blood. This rearrangement joins TRBV25-1 to TRBJ2-3; 8 bases fit TRBD2. The origin of this receptor is a man younger than 40 in good health. CDR3: CASSDQAGVTDTQYF. The CDR3 bases are TGTGCCAGCAGTGATCAAGCGGGGGTCACAGATACGCAGTATTTT.